The entry below gives a single T cell receptor beta chain sequence along with its context. Its matching antigen is unknown. This CDR3 has 16 residues. Germline V gene data show CDR1 as SGHVS and CDR2 as FQNEAQ. V lost 5 bases to trimming and J lost 1 base; unmatched junction nucleotides: 8. The entry originates in a study of T cell repertoires in cytomegalovirus infection. In TCRdb, the reads were re-called with MiXCR into one record per CDR3 protein. The sample has about 110,000 distinct CDR3 sequences; less than 30% are singletons. This chain uses TRBV7-8 with TRBJ2-7; TRBD2 matches 10 bases. The sample consisted of CD8+ T cells from cultured PBMCs, taken from culture after CMV antigen stimulation. The receptor was isolated from a human donor in good health (CMV status not recorded). Some clones in this sample may be carry-over from other donors' samples. As DNA, the CDR3 is TGTGCCAGCAGCCCCGGGGCAGCGGGGGGGTCCTACGAGCAGTACTTC. Translation: CASSPGAAGGSYEQYF.